The sequence of this T cell receptor beta chain was determined in a study of blood T cell repertoires in COVID-19. Turning to the study itself: COVID-19 samples, acute and convalescent, were from the United States, Italy and Spain. The analysed material was cDNA or gDNA that came from T cells, B-cell-depleted T cells, or PBMCs.

Authors' methods: Estimation of nucleated cell counts was performed using reference gene primer amplification. The protocol was immunoSEQ multiplex PCR, while the TCRdb copy is restricted to in-frame clones and leaves out a portion. V and J calls and clone size are as listed in that table; D and trimming were resolved from the DNA. Of over 70,000 clones in the sample, about 76% are singletons; the top ten hold around a tenth. CDR3 length equals 17 residues. The V and J ends lost 5 bases and 0 bases respectively, with 14 bases between them. Germline CDR1 and CDR2: LGHNA and YNFKEQ. Sequencing was done on a sample of peripheral blood. The rearrangement joins TRBV4-2 to TRBJ2-6; D is perhaps TRBD1 (5 bases). The TCR originated in a woman aged 80 or older with acute or convalescent COVID-19. For the CDR3, the DNA is TGTGCCAGCAGCTCTCCAGACAGTAGCTCTGGGGCCAACGTCCTGACTTTC. Protein: CASSSPDSSSGANVLTF.